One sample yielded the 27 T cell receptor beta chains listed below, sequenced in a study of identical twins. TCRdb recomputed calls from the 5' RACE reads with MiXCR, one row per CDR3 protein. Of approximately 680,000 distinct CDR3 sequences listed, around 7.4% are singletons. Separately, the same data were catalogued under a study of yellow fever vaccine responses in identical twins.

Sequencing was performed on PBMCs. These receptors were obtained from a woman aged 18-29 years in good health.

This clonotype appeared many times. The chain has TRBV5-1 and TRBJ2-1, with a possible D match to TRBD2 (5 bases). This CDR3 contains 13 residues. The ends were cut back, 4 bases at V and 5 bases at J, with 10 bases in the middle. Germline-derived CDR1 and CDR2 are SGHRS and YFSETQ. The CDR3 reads CASSLGSNNEQFF. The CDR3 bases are TGCGCCAGCAGCCTTGGGAGCAACAATGAGCAGTTCTTC.

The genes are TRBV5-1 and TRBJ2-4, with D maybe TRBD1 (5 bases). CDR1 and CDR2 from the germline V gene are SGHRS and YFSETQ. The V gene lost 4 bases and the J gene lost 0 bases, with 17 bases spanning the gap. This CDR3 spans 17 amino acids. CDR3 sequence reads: CASSELDSSLAKNIQYF. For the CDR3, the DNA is TGCGCCAGCAGCGAACTCGACAGTTCCCTAGCCAAAAACATTCAGTACTTC.

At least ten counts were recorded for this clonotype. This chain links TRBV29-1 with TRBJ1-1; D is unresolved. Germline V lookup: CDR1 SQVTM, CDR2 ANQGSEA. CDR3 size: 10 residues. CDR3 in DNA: TGCGCTGGCCATGGGACTGAAGCTTTCTTT. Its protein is CAGHGTEAFF.

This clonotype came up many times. The CDR3 protein is CASSYSGSSVVAFF. As DNA, the CDR3 is TGTGCCAGCAGTTACTCAGGCAGCTCCGTCGTAGCTTTCTTT. The chain carries TRBV6-5 and TRBJ1-1; D gene uncertain. CDR1 MNHEY and CDR2 SVGAGI come from the germline V gene. The length of the CDR3 is 14 residues. Trimming pared 0 bases from V and 10 bases from J, leaving 15 bases between.

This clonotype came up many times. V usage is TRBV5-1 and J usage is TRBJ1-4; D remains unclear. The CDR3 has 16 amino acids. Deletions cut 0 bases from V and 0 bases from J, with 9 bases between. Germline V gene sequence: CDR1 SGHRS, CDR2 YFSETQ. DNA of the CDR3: TGCGCCAGCAGCTTGGCCATGCAGGCAACTAATGAAAAACTGTTTTTT. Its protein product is CASSLAMQATNEKLFF.

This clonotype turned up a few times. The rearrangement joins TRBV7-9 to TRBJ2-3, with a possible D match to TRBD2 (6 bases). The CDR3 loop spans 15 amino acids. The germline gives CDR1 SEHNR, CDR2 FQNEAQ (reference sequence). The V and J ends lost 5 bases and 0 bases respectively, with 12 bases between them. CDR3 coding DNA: TGTGCCAGCAGCACGACTAGAGCTAGCACAGATACGCAGTATTTT. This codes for CASSTTRASTDTQYF.

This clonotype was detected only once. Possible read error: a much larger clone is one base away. CDR3 sequence reads: CASSLYAHEQYF. The CDR3 nucleotides read TGTGCCAGCAGTCTCTACGCCCACGAGCAGTACTTC. The V gene is TRBV12-3 or TRBV12-4, the J gene TRBJ2-7; D is unresolved. The CDR3 contains 12 residues. V was cut by 5 bases and J by 5 bases, with 10 bases left in between.

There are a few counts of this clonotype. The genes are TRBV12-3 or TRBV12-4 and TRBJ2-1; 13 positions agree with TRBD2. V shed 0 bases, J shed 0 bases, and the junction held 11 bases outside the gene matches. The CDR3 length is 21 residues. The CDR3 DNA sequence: TGTGCCAGCAGTTTAGCGGTCAGTTGGGGGACTAGCGGGATCTCCTACAATGAGCAGTTCTTC. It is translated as CASSLAVSWGTSGISYNEQFF.

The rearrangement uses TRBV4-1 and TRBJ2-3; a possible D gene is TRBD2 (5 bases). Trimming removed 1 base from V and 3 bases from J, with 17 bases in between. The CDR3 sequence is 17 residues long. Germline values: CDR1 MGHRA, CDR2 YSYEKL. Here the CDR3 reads CASSQGGPSGRTDTQYF. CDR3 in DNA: TGCGCCAGCAGCCAAGGCGGGCCTAGTGGGCGAACAGATACGCAGTATTTT.

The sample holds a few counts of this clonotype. The DNA for the CDR3 is TGTGCCAGCAGCCTGGGGAGACAGGGAATTCCTCTCGAGCAGTACTTC. It codes for CASSLGRQGIPLEQYF. The chain carries TRBV5-5 and TRBJ2-7; 7 bases align to TRBD1. Germline V gene sequence: CDR1 SGHKS, CDR2 YYEKEE (reference sequence). Trimming took 4 bases from V and 6 from J; bases not matched to a gene: 16. The CDR3 contains 16 residues.

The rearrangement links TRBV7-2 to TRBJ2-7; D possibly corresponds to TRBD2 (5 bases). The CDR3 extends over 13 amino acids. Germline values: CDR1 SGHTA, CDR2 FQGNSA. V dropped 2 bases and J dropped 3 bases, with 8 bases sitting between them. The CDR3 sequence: CASSLFEGYEQYV. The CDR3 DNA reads TGTGCCAGCAGCTTATTCGAGGGCTACGAGCAGTACGTC.

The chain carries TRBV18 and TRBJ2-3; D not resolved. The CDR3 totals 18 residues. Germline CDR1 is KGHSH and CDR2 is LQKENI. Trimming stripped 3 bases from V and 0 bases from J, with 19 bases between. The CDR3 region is CASSPKQMAQPSTDTQYF. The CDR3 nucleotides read TGTGCCAGCTCACCCAAGCAGATGGCGCAGCCTAGCACAGATACGCAGTATTTT.

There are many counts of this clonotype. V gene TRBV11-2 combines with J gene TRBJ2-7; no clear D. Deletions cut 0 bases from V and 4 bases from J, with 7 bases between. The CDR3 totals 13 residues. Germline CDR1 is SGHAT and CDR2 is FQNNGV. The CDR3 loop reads CASSLDLVYEQYV. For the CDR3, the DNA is TGTGCCAGCAGCTTAGATCTAGTTTACGAGCAGTACGTC.

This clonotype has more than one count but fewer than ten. The CDR3 here is CASSFHRGTSYNEQFF. DNA for the CDR3: TGTGCCAGCAGCTTCCACAGGGGGACTTCCTACAATGAGCAGTTCTTC. The V and J genes are TRBV7-9 and TRBJ2-1; TRBD1 agrees at 8 bases. The trim removed 3 bases at V and 1 base at J, leaving 5 bases unmatched. This CDR3 has 16 residues. Germline assignment: CDR1 SEHNR and CDR2 FQNEAQ (reference sequence).

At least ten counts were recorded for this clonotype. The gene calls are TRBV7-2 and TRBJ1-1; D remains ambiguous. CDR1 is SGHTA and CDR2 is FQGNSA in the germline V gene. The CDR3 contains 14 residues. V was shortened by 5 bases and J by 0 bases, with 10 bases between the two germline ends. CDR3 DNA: TGTGCCAGCAGCACCTCTAGCATGAACACTGAAGCTTTCTTT. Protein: CASSTSSMNTEAFF.

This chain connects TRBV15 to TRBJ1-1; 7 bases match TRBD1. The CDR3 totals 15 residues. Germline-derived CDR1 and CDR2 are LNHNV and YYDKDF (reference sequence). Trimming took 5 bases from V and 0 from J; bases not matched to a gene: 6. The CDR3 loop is CATSRRQGVNTEAFF. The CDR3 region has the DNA TGTGCCACCAGCCGCCGACAGGGCGTGAACACTGAAGCTTTCTTT.

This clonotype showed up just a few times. CDR3 DNA sequence: TGTGCCAGCAGTGGGACGAGGTGGGGAAGGCAGTACTTC. Protein sequence: CASSGTRWGRQYF. This chain uses TRBV6-1 with TRBJ2-7; D not certain. The CDR3 loop spans 13 amino acids. The germline V gene encodes CDR1 MNHNS and CDR2 SASEGT. V lost 4 bases to trimming and J lost 9 bases, with 16 bases between them.

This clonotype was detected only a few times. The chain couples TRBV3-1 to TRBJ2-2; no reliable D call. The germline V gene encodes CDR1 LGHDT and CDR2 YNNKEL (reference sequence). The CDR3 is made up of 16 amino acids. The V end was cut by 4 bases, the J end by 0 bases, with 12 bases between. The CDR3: CASSPIRDPNTGELFF. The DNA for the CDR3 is TGTGCCAGCAGCCCGATTCGAGACCCGAACACCGGGGAGCTGTTTTTT.

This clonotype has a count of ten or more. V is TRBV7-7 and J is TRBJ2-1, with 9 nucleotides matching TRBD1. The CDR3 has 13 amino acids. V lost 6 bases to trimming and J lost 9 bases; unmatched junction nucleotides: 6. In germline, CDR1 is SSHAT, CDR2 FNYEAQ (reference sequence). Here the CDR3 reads CASSFTGGAEQFF. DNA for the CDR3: TGTGCCAGCAGTTTTACAGGGGGCGCTGAGCAGTTCTTC.

Written as DNA, the CDR3 is TGTGCCAGCAGGGCAGGGGGTATCTACGAGCAGTACGTC. Protein product: CASRAGGIYEQYV. The chain recombines TRBV28 with TRBJ2-7; the match to TRBD1 covers 7 bases. Per the germline V gene, CDR1 is MDHEN and CDR2 is SYDVKM. V dropped 6 bases and J dropped 3; count of bases not matched to a gene: 5. CDR3 length equals 13 residues.

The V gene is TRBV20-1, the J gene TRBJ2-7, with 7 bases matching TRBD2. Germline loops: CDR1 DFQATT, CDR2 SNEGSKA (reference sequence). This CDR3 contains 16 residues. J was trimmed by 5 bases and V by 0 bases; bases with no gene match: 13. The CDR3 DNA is TGCAGTGCTAGAGATGCAGGGCGGGGGATCCGGGACGAGCAGTACGTC. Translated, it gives CSARDAGRGIRDEQYV.

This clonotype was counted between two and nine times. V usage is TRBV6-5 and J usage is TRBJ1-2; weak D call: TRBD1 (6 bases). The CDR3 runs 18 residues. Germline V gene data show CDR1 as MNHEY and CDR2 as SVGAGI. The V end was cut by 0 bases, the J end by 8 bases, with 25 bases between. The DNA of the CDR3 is TGTGCCAGCAGTTACTCGAATTTACTAGGCTGGGGAGGGGGAGGCTACACCTTC. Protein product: CASSYSNLLGWGGGGYTF.

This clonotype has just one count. The CDR3 is CASSPFEGPYEQYF. The CDR3 DNA is TGTGCCAGCAGTCCATTCGAGGGCCCCTACGAGCAGTACTTC. This rearrangement joins TRBV28 to TRBJ2-7; D is possibly TRBD2 (5 bases). Trimming removed 5 bases at V and 2 bases at J, with 13 bases between. The CDR3 consists of 14 residues. The germline V gene encodes CDR1 MDHEN and CDR2 SYDVKM.

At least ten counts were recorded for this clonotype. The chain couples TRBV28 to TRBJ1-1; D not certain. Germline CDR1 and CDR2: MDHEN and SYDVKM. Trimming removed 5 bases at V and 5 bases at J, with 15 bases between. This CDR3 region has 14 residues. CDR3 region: CASSPVTGWTEAFF. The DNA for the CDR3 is TGTGCCAGCAGTCCCGTAACGGGGTGGACTGAAGCTTTCTTT. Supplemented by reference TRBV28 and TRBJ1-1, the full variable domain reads DVKVTQSSRYLVKRTGEKVFLECVQDMDHENMFWYRQDPGLGLRLIYFSYDVKMKEKGDIPEGYSVSREKKERFSLILESASTNQTSMYLCASSPVTGWTEAFFGQGTRLTVV.

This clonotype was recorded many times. In DNA form, the CDR3 reads TGTGCCACCAGCAGAGAGCTGGCAGACCGTAATTCACCCCTCCACTTT. This sequence encodes CATSRELADRNSPLHF. The rearrangement uses TRBV15 and TRBJ1-6; D is undetermined. This CDR3 comprises 16 residues. Germline V gene lookup returns CDR1 LNHNV and CDR2 YYDKDF (reference sequence). V was cut by 0 bases and J by 6 bases, with 12 bases left in between.

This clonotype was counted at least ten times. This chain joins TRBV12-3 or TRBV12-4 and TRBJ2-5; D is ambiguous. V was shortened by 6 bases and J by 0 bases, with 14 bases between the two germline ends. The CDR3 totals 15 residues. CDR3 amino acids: CASRGSLSYQETQYF. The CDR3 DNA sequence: TGTGCCAGCAGGGGTAGTTTGAGTTACCAAGAGACCCAGTACTTC.

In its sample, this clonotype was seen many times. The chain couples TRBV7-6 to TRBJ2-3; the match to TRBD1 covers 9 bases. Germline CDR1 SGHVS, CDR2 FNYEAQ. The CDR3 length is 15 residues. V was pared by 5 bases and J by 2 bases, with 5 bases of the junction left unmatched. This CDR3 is CASSLTGGLTDTQYF. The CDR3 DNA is TGTGCCAGCAGCCTTACAGGGGGCCTCACAGATACGCAGTATTTT. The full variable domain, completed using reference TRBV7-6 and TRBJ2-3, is GAGVSQSPRYKVTKRGQDVALRCDPISGHVSLYWYRQALGQGPEFLTYFNYEAQQDKSGLPNDRFSAERPEGSISTLTIQRTEQRDSAMYRCASSLTGGLTDTQYFGPGTRLTVL.